Listed here are 21 T cell receptor beta chains from one sample, sequenced in a study of CD8 T cells in ankylosing spondylitis. TCRdb re-derived calls from the 5' RACE reads in MiXCR, one entry per CDR3 protein. The table has 380,000 or so distinct CDR3 sequences, 20% seen once. Sample: blood, either unsorted or a sorted T cell fraction (not recorded which). Source of these receptors: a male donor with ankylosing spondylitis or in good health (not recorded which).

The chain has TRBV7-2 and TRBJ2-7, with D possibly TRBD1 on 6 matching bases. The germline gives CDR1 SGHTA, CDR2 FQGNSA. The V end was cut by 0 bases, the J end by 2 bases, with 14 bases between. This CDR3 has 16 amino acids. CDR3: CASSLAAGDTTYEQYF. The CDR3 nucleotides read TGTGCCAGCAGCTTAGCGGCAGGGGACACCACCTACGAGCAGTACTTC. Full variable domain (rest looked up from reference TRBV7-2 and TRBJ2-7): GAGVSQSPSNKVTEKGKDVELRCDPISGHTALYWYRQSLGQGLEFLIYFQGNSAPDKSGLPSDRFSAERTGGSVSTLTIQRTQQEDSAVYLCASSLAAGDTTYEQYFGPGTRLTVT.

This clonotype was seen just once. This is likely a read error, given that the CDR3 carries no conserved phenylalanine or tryptophan at its end. The CDR3 coding sequence is TGTGCCAGCAGCTTATGGCAGGTTGGGGCAGATACGCAGTATTTA. Its protein is CASSLWQVGADTQYL. The chain has TRBV7-6 and TRBJ2-3; D gene ambiguous. Germline V gene data show CDR1 as SGHVS and CDR2 as FNYEAQ. Between the trimmed V and J ends, which lost 2 bases and 4 bases, there was a span of 13 bases. This CDR3 contains 15 residues.

V and J are TRBV15 and TRBJ2-6; TRBD1 might be the D (5 bases). Trimming left V 0 bases short and J 8 bases short, with 14 bases between. This CDR3 is 16 amino acids long. From germline, CDR1 is LNHNV and CDR2 YYDKDF (reference sequence). The CDR3 nucleotides read TGTGCCACCAGCAGAGAAGGCGCAGGGTTCACCAACGTCCTGACTTTC. This encodes CATSREGAGFTNVLTF.

This clonotype has only a few counts. This chain links TRBV11-2 with TRBJ2-2; 7 positions agree with TRBD2. The germline V gene encodes CDR1 SGHAT and CDR2 FQNNGV. V lost 2 bases, J lost 0 bases, and 6 bases stayed unmatched. The CDR3 is made up of 17 amino acids. CDR3 residues: CASSLIRLAANTGELFF. CDR3 DNA: TGTGCCAGCAGCTTAATTCGGCTAGCGGCGAACACCGGGGAGCTGTTTTTT. The variable domain in full, completed from reference TRBV11-2 and TRBJ2-2, reads EAGVAQSPRYKIIEKRQSVAFWCNPISGHATLYWYQQILGQGPKLLIQFQNNGVVDDSQLPKDRFSAERLKGVDSTLKIQPAKLEDSAVYLCASSLIRLAANTGELFFGEGSRLTVL.

This clonotype occurred a few times. This chain's CDR3 is CASSRTHNEQFF. In DNA, the CDR3 is TGTGCCAGCAGTAGGACTCACAATGAGCAGTTCTTC. This chain links TRBV12-3 or TRBV12-4 with TRBJ2-1; tentatively, D is TRBD2 (5 bases). V lost 5 bases and J lost 5, with 7 bases in between. The CDR3 consists of 12 residues.

The chain recombines TRBV12-3 or TRBV12-4 with TRBJ2-7, with a weak D call TRBD2 (6 bases). Trimming left V 2 bases short and J 0 bases short, with 14 bases between. The CDR3 length is 16 residues. CDR3 coding DNA: TGTGCCAGCAGTTTAATTTCTGGGGGGAGCTCCTACGAGCAGTACTTC. Amino acids: CASSLISGGSSYEQYF.

The chain links TRBV30 to TRBJ1-1; the D gene is possibly TRBD1 (6 bases). Per the germline V gene, CDR1 is GTSNPN and CDR2 is SVGIG (reference sequence). Trimming left V 7 bases short and J 1 base short, with 10 bases between. The length of the CDR3 is 12 residues. The CDR3 nucleotides are TGTGCCTCCAAGGGGGAGAACACTGAAGCTTTCTTT. Its protein is CASKGENTEAFF.

The V call is TRBV10-3, the J call TRBJ2-7; 7 bases align to TRBD2. The CDR3 sequence is 13 residues long. V was pared by 6 bases and J by 3 bases, with 5 bases of the junction left unmatched. Germline V gene lookup returns CDR1 ENHRY and CDR2 SYGVKD. CDR3 region: CAIRGPGGYEQYF. The CDR3 DNA follows: TGTGCCATCAGGGGCCCGGGGGGCTACGAGCAGTACTTC.

In its sample, this clonotype was seen a few times. This chain's CDR3 is CASSPFDAYSYNEQFF. The DNA for the CDR3 is TGTGCCAGCAGCCCTTTCGACGCCTACTCCTACAATGAGCAGTTCTTC. The chain recombines TRBV14 with TRBJ2-1; no firm D call. The CDR3 runs 16 residues. Trimming left V 4 bases short and J 0 bases short, with 13 bases between. Germline V gives CDR1 SGHDN, CDR2 FVKESK.

This clonotype has only a few counts. This chain uses TRBV5-1 with TRBJ2-7, with D tentatively TRBD1 (6 bases). CDR3 size: 16 residues. The germline CDR1 and CDR2 sequences are SGHRS and YFSETQ. Trimming cost V 4 bases and J 1 base, with 18 bases left between them. This chain's CDR3 is CASSTWESGVSYEQYF. In nucleotides, the CDR3 is TGCGCCAGCAGCACATGGGAGTCAGGGGTATCCTACGAGCAGTACTTC.

This clonotype turned up a few times. The DNA of the CDR3 is TGTGCCAGCAGTTCCCACACCAGCTCCTACAATGAGCAGTTCTTC. It specifies CASSSHTSSYNEQFF. V is TRBV12-3 or TRBV12-4 and J is TRBJ2-1, with D unclear. This CDR3 is built from 15 residues. V was pared by 4 bases and J by 0 bases, with 10 bases between.

The CDR3 is CASSARTSGTYTDTQYF. CDR3 coding DNA: TGTGCCAGCAGTGCCCGGACTAGCGGGACCTACACAGATACGCAGTATTTT. The rearrangement links TRBV2 to TRBJ2-3, with 12 positions matching TRBD2. Per germline, CDR1 SNHLY and CDR2 FYNNEI. Trimming at V came to 4 bases and at J to 2 bases, leaving 7 bases not matched to a gene. The CDR3 extends over 17 amino acids.

At least ten counts were recorded for this clonotype. The chain links TRBV12-3 or TRBV12-4 to TRBJ2-1, with 9 positions matching TRBD2. The ends lost 3 bases at V and 9 bases at J; junction bases unmatched: 3. CDR3 length: 13 residues. The CDR3 DNA sequence: TGTGCCAGCAGTTTGGCGGGGGGGCTTGAGCAGTTCTTC. Amino acids: CASSLAGGLEQFF.

V gene TRBV2 combines with J gene TRBJ2-3; D is unresolved. V lost 1 base and J lost 0, with 5 bases in between. The CDR3 spans 14 residues. Germline assignment: CDR1 SNHLY and CDR2 FYNNEI. CDR3 sequence: CASSEGLSTDTQYF. The CDR3 DNA sequence: TGTGCCAGCAGTGAAGGACTTAGCACAGATACGCAGTATTTT.

This clonotype has just a few counts. CDR3 residues: CASSLRSGGAYNEQFF. The CDR3 DNA is TGTGCCAGCAGTTTAAGGAGCGGGGGGGCTTACAATGAGCAGTTCTTC. The V and J genes are TRBV28 and TRBJ2-1; 10 nucleotides line up with TRBD2. The CDR3 spans 16 residues. CDR1 is MDHEN, CDR2 SYDVKM, per germline. V lost 2 bases to trimming and J lost 4 bases; unmatched junction nucleotides: 5.

There are a few counts of this clonotype. The rearrangement uses TRBV12-3 or TRBV12-4 and TRBJ2-3; 14 bases fit TRBD2. This CDR3 has 17 residues. V trimming: 5 bases; J trimming: 1 base; junction bases outside the gene matches: 5. CDR3 bases: TGTGCCAGCAGTCTGGGACTAGCGGGGGCCGGCACAGATACGCAGTATTTT. It specifies CASSLGLAGAGTDTQYF.

This clonotype was picked up many times. The chain combines TRBV4-1 with TRBJ2-1; D is ambiguous. V lost 5 bases and J 4 bases, leaving 3 bases between the germline ends. From germline, CDR1 is MGHRA and CDR2 YSYEKL. The CDR3 runs 11 residues. The CDR3 DNA reads TGCGCCAGCAGCGAATACAATGAGCAGTTCTTC. This sequence encodes CASSEYNEQFF.

This chain uses TRBV6-5 with TRBJ2-7; D uncertain. The CDR3 consists of 15 residues. Germline CDR1 and CDR2: MNHEY and SVGAGI. Trimming cost V 0 bases and J 0 bases, with 9 bases left between them. The CDR3 reads CASSYSEVTSYEQYF. CDR3 coding DNA: TGTGCCAGCAGTTACTCTGAGGTGACCTCCTACGAGCAGTACTTC.

This clonotype came up a few times. The chain uses TRBV29-1 and TRBJ2-5; the D gene is possibly TRBD2 (6 bases). Per germline, CDR1 SQVTM and CDR2 ANQGSEA. This CDR3 has 17 amino acids. Trimming removed 4 bases from V and 5 bases from J, with 26 bases in between. Here the CDR3 DNA reads TGCAGCGTTGTGGGTTTGCGTGAGCGGGTTTCTTTGGAGACCCAGTACTTC. This codes for CSVVGLRERVSLETQYF.

The V gene is TRBV10-3, the J gene TRBJ2-3; D unclear. The germline V gene has CDR1 ENHRY and CDR2 SYGVKD. The CDR3 totals 15 residues. Trimming pared 2 bases from V and 2 bases from J, leaving 11 bases between. The CDR3 loop is CAISEMAEHTDTQYF. The CDR3, as DNA: TGTGCCATCAGTGAGATGGCGGAGCACACAGATACGCAGTATTTT.

The V gene is TRBV4-1, the J gene TRBJ2-7, with no clear D. V lost 1 base and J 3 bases, leaving 10 bases between the germline ends. This CDR3 comprises 14 residues. Germline lookup yields CDR1 MGHRA and CDR2 YSYEKL. The CDR3 is CASSQAIVVYEQYF. The CDR3 region has the DNA TGCGCCAGCAGCCAAGCTATCGTGGTCTACGAGCAGTACTTC.